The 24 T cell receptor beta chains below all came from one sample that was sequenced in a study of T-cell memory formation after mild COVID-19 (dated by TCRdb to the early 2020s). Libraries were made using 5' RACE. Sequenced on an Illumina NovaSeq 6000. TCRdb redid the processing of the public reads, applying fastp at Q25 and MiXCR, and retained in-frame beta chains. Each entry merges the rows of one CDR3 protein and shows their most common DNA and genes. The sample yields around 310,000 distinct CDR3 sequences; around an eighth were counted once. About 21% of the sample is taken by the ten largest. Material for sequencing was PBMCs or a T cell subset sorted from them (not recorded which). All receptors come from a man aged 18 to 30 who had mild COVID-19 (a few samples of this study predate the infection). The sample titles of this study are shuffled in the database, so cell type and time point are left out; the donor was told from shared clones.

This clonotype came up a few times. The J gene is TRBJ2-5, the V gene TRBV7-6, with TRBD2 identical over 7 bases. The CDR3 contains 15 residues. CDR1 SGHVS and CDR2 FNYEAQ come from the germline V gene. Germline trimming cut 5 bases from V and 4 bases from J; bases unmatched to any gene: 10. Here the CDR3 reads CASSPAGGGIETQYF. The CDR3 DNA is TGTGCCAGCAGCCCGGCGGGCGGGGGTATAGAGACCCAGTACTTC.

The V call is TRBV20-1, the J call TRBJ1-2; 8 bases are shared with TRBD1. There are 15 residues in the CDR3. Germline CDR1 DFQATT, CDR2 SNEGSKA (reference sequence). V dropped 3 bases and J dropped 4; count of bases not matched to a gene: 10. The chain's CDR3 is CSASPAGGEGYGYTF. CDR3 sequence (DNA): TGCAGTGCTAGTCCTGCAGGGGGCGAAGGCTATGGCTACACCTTC.

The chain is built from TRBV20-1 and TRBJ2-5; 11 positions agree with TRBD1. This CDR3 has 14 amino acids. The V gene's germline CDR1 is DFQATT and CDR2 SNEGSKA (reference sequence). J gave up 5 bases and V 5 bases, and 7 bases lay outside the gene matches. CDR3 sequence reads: CSAPRDRGMETQYF. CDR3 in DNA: TGCAGTGCTCCCCGGGACAGGGGGATGGAGACCCAGTACTTC.

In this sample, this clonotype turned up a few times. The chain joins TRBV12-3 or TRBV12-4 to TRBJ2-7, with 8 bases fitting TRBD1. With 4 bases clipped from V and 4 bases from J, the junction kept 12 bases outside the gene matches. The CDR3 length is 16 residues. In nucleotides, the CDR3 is TGTGCCAGCAGTTGGGAAACAGGGGGGCGCGATTACGAGCAGTACTTC. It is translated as CASSWETGGRDYEQYF.

Written as DNA, the CDR3 is TGCGCCAGCACTCTCCTTGGCACTGAAGCTTTCTTT. This encodes CASTLLGTEAFF. The V gene is TRBV5-1, the J gene TRBJ1-1; no clear D. The germline V gene has CDR1 SGHRS and CDR2 YFSETQ. This CDR3 comprises 12 residues. V was pared by 6 bases and J by 4 bases, with 10 bases between. Variable domain in full (rest from reference TRBV5-1 and TRBJ1-1): KAGVTQTPRYLIKTRGQQVTLSCSPISGHRSVSWYQQTPGQGLQFLFEYFSETQRNKGNFPGRFSGRQFSNSRSEMNVSTLELGDSALYLCASTLLGTEAFFGQGTRLTVV.

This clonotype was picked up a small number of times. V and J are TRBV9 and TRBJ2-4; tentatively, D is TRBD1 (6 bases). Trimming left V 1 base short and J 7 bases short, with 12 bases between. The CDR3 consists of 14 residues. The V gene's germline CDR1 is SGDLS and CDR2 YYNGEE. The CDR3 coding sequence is TGTGCCAGCAGCGTAAATATCGGACAGAACATTCAGTACTTC. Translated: CASSVNIGQNIQYF.

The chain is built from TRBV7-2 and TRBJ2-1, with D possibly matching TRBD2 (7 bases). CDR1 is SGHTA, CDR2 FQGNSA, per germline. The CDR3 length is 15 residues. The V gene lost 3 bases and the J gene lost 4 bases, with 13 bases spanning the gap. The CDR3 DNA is TGTGCCAGCAGCTTGCGCGGGGGCCAGTACAATGAGCAGTTCTTC. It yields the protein CASSLRGGQYNEQFF.

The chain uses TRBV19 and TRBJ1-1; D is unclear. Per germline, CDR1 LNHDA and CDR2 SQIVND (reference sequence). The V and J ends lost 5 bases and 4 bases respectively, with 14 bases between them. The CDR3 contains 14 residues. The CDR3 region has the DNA TGTGCCAGTAGTGTCGAGGGTATCGGCACTGAAGCTTTCTTT. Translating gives CASSVEGIGTEAFF.

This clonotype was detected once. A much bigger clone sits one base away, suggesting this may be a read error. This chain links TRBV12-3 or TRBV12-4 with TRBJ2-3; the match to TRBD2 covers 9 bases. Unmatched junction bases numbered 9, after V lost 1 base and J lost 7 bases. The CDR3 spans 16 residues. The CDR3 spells CASSLGSSGEDYTQYF. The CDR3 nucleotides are TGTGCCAGCAGTTTAGGGTCTAGCGGGGAGGATTATACGCAGTATTTT.

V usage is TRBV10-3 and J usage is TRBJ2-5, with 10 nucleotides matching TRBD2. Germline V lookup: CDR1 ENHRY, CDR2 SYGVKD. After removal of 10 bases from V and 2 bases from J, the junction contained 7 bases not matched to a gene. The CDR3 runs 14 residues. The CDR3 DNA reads TGTGCCAGCCAGCGGGGGGGCCTTCAAGAGACCCAGTACTTC. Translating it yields CASQRGGLQETQYF.

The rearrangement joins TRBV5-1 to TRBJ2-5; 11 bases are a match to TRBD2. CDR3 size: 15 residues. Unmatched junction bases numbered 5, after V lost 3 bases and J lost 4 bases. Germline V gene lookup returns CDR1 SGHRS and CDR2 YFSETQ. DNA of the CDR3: TGCGCCAGCAGCTCCTCCGGGACTAGCGGAGAGACCCAGTACTTC. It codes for CASSSSGTSGETQYF.

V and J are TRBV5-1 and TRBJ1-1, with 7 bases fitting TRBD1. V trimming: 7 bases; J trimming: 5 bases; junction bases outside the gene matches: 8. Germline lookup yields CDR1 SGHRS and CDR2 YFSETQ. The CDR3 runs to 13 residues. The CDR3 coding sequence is TGCGCCAGCGCCGAACAGGGGTCGACTGAAGCTTTCTTT. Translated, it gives CASAEQGSTEAFF.

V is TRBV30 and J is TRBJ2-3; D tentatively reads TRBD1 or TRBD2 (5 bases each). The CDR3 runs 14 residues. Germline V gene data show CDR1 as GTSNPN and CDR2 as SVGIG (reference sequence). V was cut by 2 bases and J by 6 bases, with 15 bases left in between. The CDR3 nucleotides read TGTGCCTGGAGTCGGGGCAAATCGGTGGATACGCAGTATTTT. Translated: CAWSRGKSVDTQYF.

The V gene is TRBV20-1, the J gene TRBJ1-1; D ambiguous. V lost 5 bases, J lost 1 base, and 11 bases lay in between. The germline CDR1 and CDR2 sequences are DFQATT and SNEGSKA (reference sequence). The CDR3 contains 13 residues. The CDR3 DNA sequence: TGCAGTGCTTCCCGGGCGGGGAACACTGAAGCTTTCTTT. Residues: CSASRAGNTEAFF.

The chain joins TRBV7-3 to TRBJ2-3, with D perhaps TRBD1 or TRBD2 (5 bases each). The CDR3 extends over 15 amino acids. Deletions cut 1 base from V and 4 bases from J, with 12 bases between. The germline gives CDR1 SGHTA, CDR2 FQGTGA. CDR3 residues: CASSLNGRDPDTQYF. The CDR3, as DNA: TGTGCCAGCAGCTTAAACGGAAGGGACCCAGATACGCAGTATTTT.

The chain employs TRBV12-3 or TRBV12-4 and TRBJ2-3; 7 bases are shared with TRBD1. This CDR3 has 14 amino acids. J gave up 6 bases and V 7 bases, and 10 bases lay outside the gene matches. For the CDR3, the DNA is TGTGCCAGCACCAAGGACAGGAGGTATGATACGCAGTATTTT. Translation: CASTKDRRYDTQYF.

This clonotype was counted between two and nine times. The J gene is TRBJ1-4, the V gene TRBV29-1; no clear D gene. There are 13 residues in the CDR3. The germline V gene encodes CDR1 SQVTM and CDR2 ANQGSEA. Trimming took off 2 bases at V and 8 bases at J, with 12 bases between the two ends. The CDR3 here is CSVELALGEKLFF. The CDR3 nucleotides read TGCAGCGTTGAATTGGCGCTGGGGGAAAAACTGTTTTTT.

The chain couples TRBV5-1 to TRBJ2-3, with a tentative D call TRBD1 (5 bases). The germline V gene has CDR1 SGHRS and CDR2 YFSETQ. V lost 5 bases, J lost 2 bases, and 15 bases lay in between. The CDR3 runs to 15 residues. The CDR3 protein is CASRTGHSYTDTQYF. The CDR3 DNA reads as TGCGCCAGCAGAACTGGACATTCCTACACAGATACGCAGTATTTT.

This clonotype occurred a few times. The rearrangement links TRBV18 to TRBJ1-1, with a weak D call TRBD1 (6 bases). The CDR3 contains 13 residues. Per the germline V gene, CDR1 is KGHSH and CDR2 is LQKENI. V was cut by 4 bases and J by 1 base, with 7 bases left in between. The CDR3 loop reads CASSRDKNTEAFF. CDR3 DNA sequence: TGTGCCAGCTCACGGGACAAGAACACTGAAGCTTTCTTT.

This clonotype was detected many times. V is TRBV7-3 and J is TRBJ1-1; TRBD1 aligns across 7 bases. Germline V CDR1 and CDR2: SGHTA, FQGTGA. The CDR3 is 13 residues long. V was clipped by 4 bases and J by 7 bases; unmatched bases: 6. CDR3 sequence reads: CASSSDRDSEAFF. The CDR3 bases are TGTGCCAGCAGCTCTGACCGGGACAGTGAAGCTTTCTTT.

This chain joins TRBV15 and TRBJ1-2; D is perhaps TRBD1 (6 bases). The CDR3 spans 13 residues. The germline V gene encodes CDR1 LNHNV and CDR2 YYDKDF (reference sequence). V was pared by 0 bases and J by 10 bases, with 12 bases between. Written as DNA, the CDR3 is TGTGCCACCAGCAGAGATCGGGGGGGCCTCTACACCTTC. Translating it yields CATSRDRGGLYTF.

The CDR3 sequence: CASTDPIGELFF. CDR3 coding DNA: TGTGCCAGCACCGATCCTATCGGGGAGCTGTTTTTT. This chain connects TRBV6-2 or TRBV6-3 to TRBJ2-2; no clear D. The CDR3 sequence is 12 residues long. The V and J ends lost 7 bases and 7 bases respectively, with 10 bases between them. Germline lookup yields CDR1 MNHEY and CDR2 SVGEGT.

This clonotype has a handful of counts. CDR3 bases: TGTGCCAGCAGGTCTGACTCCTACGAGCAGTACTTC. Its protein product is CASRSDSYEQYF. This chain joins TRBV7-9 and TRBJ2-7; no firm D call. This CDR3 has 12 amino acids. Trimming stripped 6 bases from V and 0 bases from J, with 6 bases between. Germline V gene data show CDR1 as SEHNR and CDR2 as FQNEAQ (reference sequence). Full variable domain (rest looked up from reference TRBV7-9 and TRBJ2-7): DTGVSQNPRHKITKRGQNVTFRCDPISEHNRLYWYRQTLGQGPEFLTYFQNEAQLEKSRLLSDRFSAERPKGSFSTLEIQRTEQGDSAMYLCASRSDSYEQYFGPGTRLTVT.

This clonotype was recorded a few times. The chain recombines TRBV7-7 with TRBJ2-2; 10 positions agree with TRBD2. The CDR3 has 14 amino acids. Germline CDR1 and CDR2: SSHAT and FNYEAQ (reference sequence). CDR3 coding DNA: TGTGCTAGCGGGGGGCCTACGAACACCGGGGAGCTGTTTTTT. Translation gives CASGGPTNTGELFF.